This T cell receptor beta chain was found in a study of beta chain features in type 1 diabetes. Study outcomes and limitations: TCRB CDR3s from Type 1 diabetes patients were moderately but significantly shorter in all four CD4+ subsets. TCRB repertoires of naive, central memory and Treg cells appeared more similar among patients than among healthy donors. Individuals with type 1 diabetes displayed fewer insertions and more deletions at VDJ junctions.

The CDR3 covers 13 residues. The germline CDR1 and CDR2 sequences are SQVTM and ANQGSEA. V lost 6 bases, J lost 4 bases, and 13 bases lay in between. The investigators reverse transcribed all of the isolated RNA, so they sequenced expressed TCRB transcripts. Profiled with immunoSEQ multiplex PCR; TCRdb holds only in-frame clones, not every one. Altogether roughly 240,000 clones are present, 68% being singletons, with the ten largest covering around 0.057%. For this clone: Its cognate antigen is unknown.

The chain employs TRBV29-1 and TRBJ1-3, with D perhaps TRBD1 (6 bases). The sequencing sample was made of naive CD4+ T cells from blood. The sequence was obtained from a man aged 25-45 years in good health. The CDR3 is CSVSGVSGNTIYF. CDR3 bases: TGCAGCGTATCAGGGGTCTCCGGAAACACCATATATTTT.